This T cell receptor beta chain was identified in a study of CD8+ T cells in alopecia areata. Study-wide findings and caveats: Researchers report lesional scalp, most notably alopecia totalis/universalis, outstripped normal scalp in clonality. It was observed that many expanded lesional clones persisted in scalp and blood during tofacitinib. Sharing of TCR sequences between patients (possibly for HLA-related reasons) was less clear than in mice.

This CDR3 comprises 15 residues. Germline CDR1 is ENHRY and CDR2 is SYGVKD. The V and J ends lost 7 bases and 3 bases, in that order; junction bases with no gene match: 5. Indicated treatment: oral pan-JAK inhibitor, 5-10 mg twice daily. A remark on this clone: Its antigen remains unknown.

Extracted from the samples, RNA was reverse transcribed into cDNA to serve as the sequencing template. TCRdb's copy holds only in-frame clones and misses some; the assay was immunoSEQ multiplex PCR. This sample has some 180,000 clones, with approximately 50% found just once. This specimen consisted of CD8+ T cells sorted from blood, obtained between weeks 51 and 52, from a patient treated with tofacitinib. This TCR came from a human donor with alopecia areata. The J gene is TRBJ2-3, the V gene TRBV10-3; 12 bases agree with TRBD2. The CDR3 spells CAINGLAGSTDTQYF. CDR3 coding DNA: TGTGCCATCAATGGACTAGCGGGGAGTACAGATACGCAGTATTTT.